Below, 8 T cell receptor beta chains from the same sample are listed, as sequenced in a study of Ad26.COV2.S vaccination and SARS-CoV-2 variants. Stated treatment: about 20 received Ad26.COV2.S at low or high dose, single or two shots; roughly five received placebo; per-sample allocation not given. Collection of samples fell on day 63 after the first vaccine or placebo injection. Method: immunoSEQ multiplex PCR; TCRdb's copy keeps in-frame clones and lacks some. The sample has some 500,000 clones, roughly 89% seen once. Sequenced material: peripheral blood, taken in a trial of Ad26.COV2.S vaccine versus placebo. The receptor set was obtained from a person between 18 and 65 years old who received the Ad26.COV2.S COVID-19 vaccine or a placebo.

Notes on this clone: The junction and the germline gene differ at one end; a read error may be behind it. The chain joins TRBV5-1 to TRBJ2-2; 8 nucleotides line up with TRBD2. The CDR3 runs to 15 residues. The germline V gene has CDR1 SGHRS and CDR2 YFSETQ. DNA for the CDR3: TGCGCCAGCAGCCTGTTAGCGGGGAACTCCGGGGAGCTGTTTTTT. It yields the protein CASSLLAGNSGELFF.

This sequence joins TRBV7-2 and TRBJ2-7, with a tentative D call TRBD1 (5 bases). Trimming removed 3 bases at V and 2 bases at J, with 14 bases between. Germline assignment: CDR1 SGHTA and CDR2 FQGNSA. The CDR3 sequence is 15 residues long. The CDR3 DNA sequence: TGTGCCAGCAGCTTCCAGGGATCGGTGGCCTACGAGCAGTACTTC. Its protein is CASSFQGSVAYEQYF.

J is TRBJ1-3 and V is TRBV4-3, with D possibly matching TRBD1 (5 bases). Trimming took off 0 bases at V and 0 bases at J, with 21 bases between the two ends. The CDR3 is 20 residues long. CDR1 is LGHNA, CDR2 YSLEER, per germline. CDR3 coding DNA: TGCGCCAGCAGCCAAGATCGGTACAGGTTCAGTATAAGCTCTGGAAACACCATATATTTT. Amino acid sequence: CASSQDRYRFSISSGNTIYF.

The chain carries TRBV5-6 and TRBJ1-3; unclear D gene. This CDR3 has 16 residues. Trimming removed 0 bases from V and 4 bases from J, with 14 bases in between. Per germline, CDR1 SGHDT and CDR2 YYEEEE. CDR3 nucleotide sequence: TGTGCCAGCAGCTTGGATGTCAGACTGGGAGGAAACACCATATATTTT. It codes for CASSLDVRLGGNTIYF. The whole variable domain, remainder taken from reference TRBV5-6 and TRBJ1-3, is DAGVTQSPTHLIKTRGQQVTLRCSPKSGHDTVSWYQQALGQGPQFIFQYYEEEERQRGNFPDRFSGHQFPNYSSELNVNALLLGDSALYLCASSLDVRLGGNTIYFGEGSWLTVV.

V is TRBV18 and J is TRBJ1-2; TRBD1 might be the D (6 bases). Trimming took 1 base from V and 2 from J, leaving 20 bases between them. This CDR3 region has 18 residues. Germline loops: CDR1 KGHSH, CDR2 LQKENI. The CDR3 here is CASSPRSGASLTNYGYTF. In DNA form, the CDR3 reads TGTGCCAGCTCACCACGCTCGGGGGCGTCCTTGACAAACTATGGCTACACCTTC. The full variable domain, with the rest looked up from reference TRBV18 and TRBJ1-2, is NAGVMQNPRHLVRRRGQEARLRCSPMKGHSHVYWYRQLPEEGLKFMVYLQKENIIDESGMPKERFSAEFPKEGPSILRIQQVVRGDSAAYFCASSPRSGASLTNYGYTFGSGTRLTVV.

This clone was detected a few times. The genes are TRBV4-3 and TRBJ1-3, with D perhaps matching TRBD1 (5 bases). With 2 bases removed from V and 1 base from J, the gap between germline ends came to 15 bases. Germline CDR1 and CDR2: LGHNA and YSLEER. This CDR3 is 17 amino acids long. CDR3 loop: CASSQNAMGGSGNTIYF. CDR3 coding DNA: TGCGCCAGCAGCCAAAACGCCATGGGGGGGTCTGGAAACACCATATATTTT.

V usage is TRBV11-3 and J usage is TRBJ1-6; the match to TRBD1 covers 8 bases. V trimming: 3 bases; J trimming: 3 bases; junction bases outside the gene matches: 13. Germline V gives CDR1 SGHNT, CDR2 YENEEA. The CDR3 totals 19 residues. The CDR3 DNA reads as TGTGCCAGCAGCTTTTGGGACAGGAATCGCTGGGGCTATAATTCACCCCTCCACTTT. The encoded protein is CASSFWDRNRWGYNSPLHF.

This clone appeared a few times. The chain joins TRBV10-3 to TRBJ1-3; D ambiguous. The CDR3 extends over 13 amino acids. Looked up from germline, CDR1 is ENHRY and CDR2 is SYGVKD. V was cut by 6 bases and J by 2 bases, with 8 bases left in between. CDR3 amino acids: CAIRDTTGNTIYF. CDR3 sequence (DNA): TGTGCCATCAGGGATACGACTGGAAACACCATATATTTT.